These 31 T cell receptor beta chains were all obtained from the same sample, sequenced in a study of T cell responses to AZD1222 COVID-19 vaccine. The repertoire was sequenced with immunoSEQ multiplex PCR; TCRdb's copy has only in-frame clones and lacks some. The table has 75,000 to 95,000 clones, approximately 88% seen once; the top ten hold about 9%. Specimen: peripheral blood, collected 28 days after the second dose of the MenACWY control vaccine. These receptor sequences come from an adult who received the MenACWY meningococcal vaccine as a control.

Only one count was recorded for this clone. CDR3: CASSEIAGERDTQYF. The CDR3 DNA reads TGTGCCAGCAGTGAAATAGCGGGGGAGAGGGATACGCAGTATTTT. The chain links TRBV6-1 to TRBJ2-3; 9 positions match TRBD2. The CDR3 is 15 residues long. The J segment lost 6 bases and the V segment lost 2 bases, leaving 6 bases of the junction unmatched. Germline loops: CDR1 MNHNS, CDR2 SASEGT.

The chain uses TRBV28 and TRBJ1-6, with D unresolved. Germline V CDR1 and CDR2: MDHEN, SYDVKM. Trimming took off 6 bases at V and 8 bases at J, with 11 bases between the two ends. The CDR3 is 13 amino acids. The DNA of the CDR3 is TGTGCCAGCAGCCGCAATTCCCATTCACCCCTCCACTTT. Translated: CASSRNSHSPLHF.

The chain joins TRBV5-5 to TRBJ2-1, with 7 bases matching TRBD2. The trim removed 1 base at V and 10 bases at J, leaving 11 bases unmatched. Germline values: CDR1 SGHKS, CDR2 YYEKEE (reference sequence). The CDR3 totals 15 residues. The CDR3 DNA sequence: TGTGCCAGCAGCTTGAATAGCGGGCGGGTGGGAGAGCAGTTCTTC. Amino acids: CASSLNSGRVGEQFF.

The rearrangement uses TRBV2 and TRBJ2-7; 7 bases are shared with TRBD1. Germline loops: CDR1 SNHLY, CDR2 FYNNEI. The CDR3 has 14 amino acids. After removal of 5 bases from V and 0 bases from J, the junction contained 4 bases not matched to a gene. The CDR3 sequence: CASSQQGSSYEQYF. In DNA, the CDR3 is TGTGCCAGCAGTCAACAGGGGTCCTCCTACGAGCAGTACTTC.

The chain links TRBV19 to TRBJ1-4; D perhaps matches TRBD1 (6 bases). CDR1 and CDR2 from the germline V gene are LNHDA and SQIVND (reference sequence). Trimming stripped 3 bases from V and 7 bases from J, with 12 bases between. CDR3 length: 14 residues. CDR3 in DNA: TGTGCCAGTAGTATGCAGGGGCAGAGTGAAAAACTGTTTTTT. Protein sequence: CASSMQGQSEKLFF.

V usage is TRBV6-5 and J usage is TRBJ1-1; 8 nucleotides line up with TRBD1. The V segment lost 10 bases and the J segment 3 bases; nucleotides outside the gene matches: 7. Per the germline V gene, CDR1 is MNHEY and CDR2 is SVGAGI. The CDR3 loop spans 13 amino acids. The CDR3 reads CANRQGLDTEAFF. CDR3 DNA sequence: TGTGCCAACCGACAGGGGTTGGACACTGAAGCTTTCTTT.

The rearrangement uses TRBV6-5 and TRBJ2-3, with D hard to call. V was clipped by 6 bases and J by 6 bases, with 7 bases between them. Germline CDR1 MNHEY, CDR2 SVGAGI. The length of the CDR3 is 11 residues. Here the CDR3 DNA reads TGTGCCAGCAGGCTGACCGATACGCAGTATTTT. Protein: CASRLTDTQYF.

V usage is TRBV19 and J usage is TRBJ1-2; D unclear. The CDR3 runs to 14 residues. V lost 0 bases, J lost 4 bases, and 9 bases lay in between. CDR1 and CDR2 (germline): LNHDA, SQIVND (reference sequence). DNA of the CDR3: TGTGCCAGTAGTATAGATGAGACCTTCTATGGCTACACCTTC. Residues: CASSIDETFYGYTF. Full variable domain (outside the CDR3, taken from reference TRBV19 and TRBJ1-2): DGGITQSPKYLFRKEGQNVTLSCEQNLNHDAMYWYRQDPGQGLRLIYYSQIVNDFQKGDIAEGYSVSREKKESFPLTVTSAQKNPTAFYLCASSIDETFYGYTFGSGTRLTVV.

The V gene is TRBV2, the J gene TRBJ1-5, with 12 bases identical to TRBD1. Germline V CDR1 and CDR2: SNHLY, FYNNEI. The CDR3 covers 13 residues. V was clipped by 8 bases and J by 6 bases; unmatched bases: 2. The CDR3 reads CASGDRGPQPQHF. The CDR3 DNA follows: TGTGCCAGCGGGGACAGGGGGCCTCAGCCCCAGCATTTT. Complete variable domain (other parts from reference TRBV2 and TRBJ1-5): EPEVTQTPSHQVTQMGQEVILRCVPISNHLYFYWYRQILGQKVEFLVSFYNNEISEKSEIFDDQFSVERPDGSNFTLKIRSTKLEDSAMYFCASGDRGPQPQHFGDGTRLSIL.

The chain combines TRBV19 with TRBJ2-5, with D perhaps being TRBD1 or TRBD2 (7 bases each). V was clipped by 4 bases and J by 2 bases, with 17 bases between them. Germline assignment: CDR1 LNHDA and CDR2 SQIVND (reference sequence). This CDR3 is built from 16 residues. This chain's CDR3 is CASSTATGRGQETQYF. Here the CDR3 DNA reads TGTGCCAGTAGTACCGCGACAGGGAGGGGGCAAGAGACCCAGTACTTC.

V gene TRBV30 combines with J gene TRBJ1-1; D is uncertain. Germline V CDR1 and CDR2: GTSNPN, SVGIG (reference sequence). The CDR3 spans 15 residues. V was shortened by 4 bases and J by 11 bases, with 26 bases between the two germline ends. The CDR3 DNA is TGTGCCTGGAAGCGAGAGGGTTCCGGAATCCCAGCCGCTTTCTTT. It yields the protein CAWKREGSGIPAAFF.

The CDR3 DNA follows: TGTGCCAGCAGTGACAGACAGGGCAGGGAGACCCAGTACTTC. Protein: CASSDRQGRETQYF. This sequence joins TRBV2 and TRBJ2-5; 7 positions agree with TRBD1. Losses at the gene ends were 3 bases for V and 5 bases for J; bases not matched to a gene: 6. This CDR3 is built from 14 residues. Looked up from germline, CDR1 is SNHLY and CDR2 is FYNNEI.

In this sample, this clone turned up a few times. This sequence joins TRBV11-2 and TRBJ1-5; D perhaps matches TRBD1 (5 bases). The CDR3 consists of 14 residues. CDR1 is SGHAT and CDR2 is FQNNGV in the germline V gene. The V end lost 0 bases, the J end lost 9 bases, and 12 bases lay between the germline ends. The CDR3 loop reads CASSLEWGGGPQHF. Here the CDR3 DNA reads TGTGCCAGCAGCTTAGAATGGGGGGGAGGGCCCCAGCATTTT.

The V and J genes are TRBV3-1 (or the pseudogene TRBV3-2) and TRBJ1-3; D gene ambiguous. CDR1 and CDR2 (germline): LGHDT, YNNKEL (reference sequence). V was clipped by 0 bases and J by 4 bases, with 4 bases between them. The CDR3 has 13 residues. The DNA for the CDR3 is TGTGCCAGCAGCCAAGATCGAGGAAACACCATATATTTT. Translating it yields CASSQDRGNTIYF.

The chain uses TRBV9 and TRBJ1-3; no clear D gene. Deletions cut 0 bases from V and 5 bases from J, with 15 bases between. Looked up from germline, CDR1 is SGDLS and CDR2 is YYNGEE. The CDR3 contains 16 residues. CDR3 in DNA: TGTGCCAGCAGCGTAGAAGTGGGAATGACTCGAAACACCATATATTTT. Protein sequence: CASSVEVGMTRNTIYF. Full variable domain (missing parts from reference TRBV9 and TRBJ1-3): DSGVTQTPKHLITATGQRVTLRCSPRSGDLSVYWYQQSLDQGLQFLIQYYNGEERAKGNILERFSAQQFPDLHSELNLSSLELGDSALYFCASSVEVGMTRNTIYFGEGSWLTVV.

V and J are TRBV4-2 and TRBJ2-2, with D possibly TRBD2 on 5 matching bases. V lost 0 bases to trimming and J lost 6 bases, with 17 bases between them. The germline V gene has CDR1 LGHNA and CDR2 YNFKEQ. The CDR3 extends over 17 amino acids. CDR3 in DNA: TGTGCCAGCAGCCAAGAGCCGTACGCCGGGCGGGCCGGGGAGCTGTTTTTT. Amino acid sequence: CASSQEPYAGRAGELFF.

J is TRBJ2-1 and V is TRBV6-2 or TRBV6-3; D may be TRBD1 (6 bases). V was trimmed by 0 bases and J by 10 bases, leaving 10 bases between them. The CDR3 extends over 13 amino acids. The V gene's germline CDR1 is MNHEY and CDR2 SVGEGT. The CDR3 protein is CASSYSERGEQFF. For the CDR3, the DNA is TGTGCCAGCAGTTACTCGGAGAGGGGGGAGCAGTTCTTC.

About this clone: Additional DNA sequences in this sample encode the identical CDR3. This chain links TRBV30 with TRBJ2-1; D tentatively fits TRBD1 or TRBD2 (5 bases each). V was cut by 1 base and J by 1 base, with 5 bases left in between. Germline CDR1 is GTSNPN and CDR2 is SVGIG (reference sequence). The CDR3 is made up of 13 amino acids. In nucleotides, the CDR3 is TGTGCCTGGAGTGGGGGGTCCTACAATGAGCAGTTCTTC. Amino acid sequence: CAWSGGSYNEQFF.

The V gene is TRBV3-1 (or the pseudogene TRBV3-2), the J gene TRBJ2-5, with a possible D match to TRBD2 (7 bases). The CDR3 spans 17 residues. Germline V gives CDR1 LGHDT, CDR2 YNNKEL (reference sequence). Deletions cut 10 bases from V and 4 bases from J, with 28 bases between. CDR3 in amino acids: CATLSQGGGISGETQYF. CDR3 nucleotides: TGTGCCACCCTTAGCCAGGGAGGGGGAATCTCTGGAGAGACCCAGTACTTC.

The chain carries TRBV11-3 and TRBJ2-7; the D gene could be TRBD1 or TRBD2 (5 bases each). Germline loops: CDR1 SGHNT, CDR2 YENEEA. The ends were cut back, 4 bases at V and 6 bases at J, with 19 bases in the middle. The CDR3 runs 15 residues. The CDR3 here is CASSSDPRDLAEQYF. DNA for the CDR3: TGTGCCAGCAGCTCGGACCCCCGGGACCTTGCCGAGCAGTACTTC.

As DNA, the CDR3 is TGTGCCAGCAGCTCCGGGACTAGCGGGGCTGGCACAGATACGCAGTATTTT. Amino acids: CASSSGTSGAGTDTQYF. The chain combines TRBV7-6 with TRBJ2-3; 13 nucleotides match TRBD2. Per germline, CDR1 SGHVS and CDR2 FNYEAQ. V gave up 4 bases and J gave up 1 base; unmatched junction bases: 5. CDR3 length: 17 residues.

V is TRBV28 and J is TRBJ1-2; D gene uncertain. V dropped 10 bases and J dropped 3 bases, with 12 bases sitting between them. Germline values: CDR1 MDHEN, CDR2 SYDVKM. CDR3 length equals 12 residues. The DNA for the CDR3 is TGTGCCACGGCCAGGCGGGACTATGGCTACACCTTC. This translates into CATARRDYGYTF.

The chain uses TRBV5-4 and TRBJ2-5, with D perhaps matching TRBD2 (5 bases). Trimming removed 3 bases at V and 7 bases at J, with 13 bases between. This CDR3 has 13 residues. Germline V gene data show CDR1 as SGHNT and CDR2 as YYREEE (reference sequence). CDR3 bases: TGTGCCAGCAGCTCAACCGGTGGAGGGACCCAGTACTTC. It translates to CASSSTGGGTQYF.

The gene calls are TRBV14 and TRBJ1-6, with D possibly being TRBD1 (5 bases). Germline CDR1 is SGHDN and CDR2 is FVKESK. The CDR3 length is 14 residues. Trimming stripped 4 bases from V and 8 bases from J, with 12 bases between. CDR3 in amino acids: CASSRRGRDSPLHF. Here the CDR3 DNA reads TGTGCCAGCAGCCGACGGGGCCGGGATTCACCCCTCCACTTT.

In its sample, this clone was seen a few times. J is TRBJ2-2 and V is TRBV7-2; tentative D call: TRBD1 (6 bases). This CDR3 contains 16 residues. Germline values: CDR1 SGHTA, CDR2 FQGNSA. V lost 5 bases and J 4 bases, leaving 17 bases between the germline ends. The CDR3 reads CASSPRTVLSTGELFF. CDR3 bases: TGTGCCAGCAGCCCTCGGACAGTACTGAGCACCGGGGAGCTGTTTTTT.

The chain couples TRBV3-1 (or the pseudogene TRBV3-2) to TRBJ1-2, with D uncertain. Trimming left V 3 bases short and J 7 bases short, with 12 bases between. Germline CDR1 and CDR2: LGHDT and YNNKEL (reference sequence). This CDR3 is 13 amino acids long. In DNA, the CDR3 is TGTGCCAGCAGCCAGACGGACTTGGGTGGCTACACCTTC. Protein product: CASSQTDLGGYTF.

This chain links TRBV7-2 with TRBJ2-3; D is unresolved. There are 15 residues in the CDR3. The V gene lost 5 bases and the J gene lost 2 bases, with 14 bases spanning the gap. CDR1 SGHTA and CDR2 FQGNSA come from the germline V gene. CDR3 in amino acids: CASSLIGRFTDTQYF. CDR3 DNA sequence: TGTGCCAGCAGCCTCATCGGCAGATTCACAGATACGCAGTATTTT.

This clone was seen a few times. CDR3 in DNA: TGTGCCACCAGTGATCAAACTAGCGGGGGGACCTACGAGCAGTACTTC. Translated, it gives CATSDQTSGGTYEQYF. V and J are TRBV24-1 and TRBJ2-7, with 12 bases identical to TRBD2. CDR1 is KGHDR and CDR2 is SFDVKD in the germline V gene. The J segment lost 2 bases and the V segment lost 3 bases, leaving 4 bases of the junction unmatched. This CDR3 has 16 residues.

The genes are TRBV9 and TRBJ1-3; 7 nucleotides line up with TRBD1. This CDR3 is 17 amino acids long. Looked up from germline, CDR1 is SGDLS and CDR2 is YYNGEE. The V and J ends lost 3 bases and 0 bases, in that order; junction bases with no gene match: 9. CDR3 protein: CASSASGTAYSGNTIYF. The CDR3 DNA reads TGTGCCAGCAGCGCTTCCGGGACAGCTTACTCTGGAAACACCATATATTTT.

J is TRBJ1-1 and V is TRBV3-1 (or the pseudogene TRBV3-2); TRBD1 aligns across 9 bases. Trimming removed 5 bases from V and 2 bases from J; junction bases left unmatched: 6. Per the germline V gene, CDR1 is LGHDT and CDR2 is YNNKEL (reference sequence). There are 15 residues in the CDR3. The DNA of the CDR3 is TGTGCCAGCAGCTATAACAGGGGGCTCAACACTGAAGCTTTCTTT. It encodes CASSYNRGLNTEAFF.

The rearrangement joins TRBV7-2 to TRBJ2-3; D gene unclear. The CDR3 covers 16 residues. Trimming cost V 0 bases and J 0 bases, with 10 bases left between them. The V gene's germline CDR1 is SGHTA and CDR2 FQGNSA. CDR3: CASSLAGTSSTDTQYF. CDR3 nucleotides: TGTGCCAGCAGCTTAGCGGGTACTTCTAGCACAGATACGCAGTATTTT.